A single sample gave rise to the 24 T cell receptor beta chains below, sequenced in a study of T-cell memory formation after mild COVID-19 (dated by TCRdb to 2020 to 2023). The library was produced with 5' RACE. Sequencing relied on an Illumina NovaSeq 6000. TCRdb reran the public reads through fastp at Q25 and MiXCR, keeping productive beta chains. CDR3 protein duplicates are merged, each entry listing the most common genes and DNA. Recorded for this sample are about 130,000 distinct CDR3 sequences; around a sixth of them occurred a single time. The top ten clones comprise approximately 15% of the sample. Sequencing was done on a sample of PBMCs or a T cell subset sorted from them (not recorded which). These receptors originate from an adult woman who had mild COVID-19 (a few samples of this study predate the infection). The sample titles of this study are shuffled in the database, so cell type and time point are left out; the donor was told from shared clones.

This clonotype was recorded at least ten times. The chain couples TRBV12-3 or TRBV12-4 to TRBJ2-7; 7 bases are shared with TRBD2. This CDR3 contains 13 residues. V shed 2 bases and J 3 bases; nucleotides not matched to a gene: 1. Here the CDR3 reads CASSLREGYEQYF. In nucleotides, the CDR3 is TGTGCCAGCAGTTTAAGGGAGGGCTACGAGCAGTACTTC.

This clonotype was picked up a small number of times. The V and J genes are TRBV12-3 or TRBV12-4 and TRBJ1-5, with D hard to call. This CDR3 has 14 amino acids. V was cut by 3 bases and J by 0 bases, with 6 bases left in between. The CDR3 reads CASSFGNSNQPQHF. The DNA of the CDR3 is TGTGCCAGCAGTTTTGGGAATAGCAATCAGCCCCAGCATTTT.

The chain recombines TRBV7-9 with TRBJ2-4, with D maybe TRBD1 (6 bases). Trimming stripped 4 bases from V and 4 bases from J, with 17 bases between. In germline, CDR1 is SEHNR, CDR2 FQNEAQ (reference sequence). The CDR3 covers 16 residues. The CDR3 loop is CASSSRRGQLKNIQYF. The CDR3 DNA is TGTGCCAGCAGCTCACGTCGCGGACAGTTAAAAAACATTCAGTACTTC.

This clonotype was recorded a few times. V and J are TRBV24-1 and TRBJ2-7, with TRBD1 matching over 7 bases. The trim removed 4 bases at V and 3 bases at J, leaving 17 bases unmatched. The CDR3 totals 18 residues. CDR1 and CDR2 (germline): KGHDR, SFDVKD. CDR3 nucleotides: TGTGCCACCAGTGAACCGACAGGGAAGGGGTTAGGGGGCTACGAGCAGTACTTC. It yields the protein CATSEPTGKGLGGYEQYF.

This sequence joins TRBV27 and TRBJ2-1; D remains ambiguous. Between the trimmed V and J ends, which lost 5 bases and 4 bases, there was a span of 15 bases. Germline V gene data show CDR1 as MNHEY and CDR2 as SMNVEV (reference sequence). The CDR3 loop spans 15 amino acids. In DNA, the CDR3 is TGTGCCAGCAGTCTTGGACCAAAAGGGTACAATGAGCAGTTCTTC. This translates into CASSLGPKGYNEQFF.

The CDR3 DNA sequence: TGTGCCAGCAGTTCCGGACTAGCGGGGGCGGAGACCCAGTACTTC. Amino acids: CASSSGLAGAETQYF. The rearrangement joins TRBV12-3 or TRBV12-4 to TRBJ2-5, with TRBD2 identical over 13 bases. The V segment lost 4 bases and the J segment 5 bases; nucleotides outside the gene matches: 4. This CDR3 comprises 15 residues.

This clonotype was seen repeatedly, ten times or more. The chain carries TRBV11-2 and TRBJ2-7; possibly TRBD2 for D (5 bases). Trimming left V 3 bases short and J 2 bases short, with 11 bases between. Per the germline V gene, CDR1 is SGHAT and CDR2 is FQNNGV. The CDR3 runs to 14 residues. The CDR3 region has the DNA TGTGCCAGCAGCTTCGGGGTCGGGGCCTACGAGCAGTACTTC. It translates to CASSFGVGAYEQYF.

This clonotype was counted a few times. The CDR3 reads CATSDPPGLSAGELFF. The CDR3 coding sequence is TGTGCCACCAGTGATCCCCCGGGACTATCGGCCGGGGAGCTGTTTTTT. V and J are TRBV24-1 and TRBJ2-2; 7 positions match TRBD2. From germline, CDR1 is KGHDR and CDR2 SFDVKD. The CDR3 has 16 amino acids. The ends lost 3 bases at V and 6 bases at J; junction bases unmatched: 9.

This clonotype was detected a few times. The CDR3 here is CASSLGGGYTF. DNA of the CDR3: TGTGCCAGCAGTTTGGGGGGAGGCTACACCTTC. This chain uses TRBV12-3 or TRBV12-4 with TRBJ1-2; tentative D call: TRBD1 (5 bases). The CDR3 consists of 11 residues. Trimming left V 3 bases short and J 8 bases short, with 7 bases between.

This clonotype was recorded a few times. CDR3 loop: CAWSDPQTQYF. CDR3 sequence (DNA): TGTGCCTGGAGTGATCCTCAGACCCAGTACTTC. The chain couples TRBV30 to TRBJ2-5, with D uncertain. The ends were cut back, 1 base at V and 6 bases at J, with 6 bases in the middle. The CDR3 consists of 11 residues. Germline V lookup: CDR1 GTSNPN, CDR2 SVGIG (reference sequence). Filled out from reference TRBV30 and TRBJ2-5, the complete variable domain reads SQTIHQWPATLVQPVGSPLSLECTVEGTSNPNLYWYRQAAGRGLQLLFYSVGIGQISSEVPQNLSASRPQDRQFILSSKKLLLSDSGFYLCAWSDPQTQYFGPGTRLLVL.

The rearrangement joins TRBV6-6 to TRBJ2-1; D not resolved. This CDR3 region has 15 residues. Germline V gene data show CDR1 as MNHNY and CDR2 as SVGAGI (reference sequence). Trimming cost V 0 bases and J 0 bases, with 6 bases left between them. The chain's CDR3 is CASSYSNPSYNEQFF. CDR3 nucleotides: TGTGCCAGCAGTTACTCGAACCCCTCCTACAATGAGCAGTTCTTC.

This clonotype was detected many times. The chain couples TRBV7-8 to TRBJ2-5; TRBD2 aligns across 12 bases. With 5 bases clipped from V and 7 bases from J, the junction kept 8 bases outside the gene matches. The CDR3 consists of 15 residues. The germline CDR1 and CDR2 sequences are SGHVS and FQNEAQ. CDR3 in amino acids: CASSVPGLAGPTQYF. DNA for the CDR3: TGTGCCAGCAGCGTACCGGGACTAGCGGGTCCGACCCAGTACTTC.

This clonotype was seen more than once but under ten times. The chain recombines TRBV6-6 with TRBJ2-7; D remains ambiguous. This CDR3 spans 12 amino acids. CDR1 and CDR2 (germline): MNHNY, SVGAGI (reference sequence). Trimming stripped 2 bases from V and 6 bases from J, with 8 bases between. The DNA of the CDR3 is TGTGCCAGCAGTTACAAGGATGCCGAGCAGTACTTC. Its protein product is CASSYKDAEQYF.

The chain carries TRBV19 and TRBJ1-2; D not resolved. Looked up from germline, CDR1 is LNHDA and CDR2 is SQIVND (reference sequence). Trimming took off 8 bases at V and 5 bases at J, with 6 bases between the two ends. The CDR3 extends over 10 amino acids. CDR3 sequence: CASGPYGYTF. The CDR3 bases are TGTGCCAGTGGTCCGTATGGCTACACCTTC.

This clonotype was found once. The J gene is TRBJ2-2, the V gene TRBV7-3, with D unresolved. The germline CDR1 and CDR2 sequences are SGHTA and FQGTGA. There are 15 residues in the CDR3. The V and J ends lost 4 bases and 1 base respectively, with 10 bases between them. CDR3 bases: TGTGCCAGCAGCTCACGCAAGGGGAACACCGGGGAGCTGTTTTTT. It encodes CASSSRKGNTGELFF. Full variable domain (remainder filled in from reference TRBV7-3 and TRBJ2-2): GAGVSQTPSNKVTEKGKYVELRCDPISGHTALYWYRQSLGQGPEFLIYFQGTGAADDSGLPNDRFFAVRPEGSVSTLKIQRTERGDSAVYLCASSSRKGNTGELFFGEGSRLTVL.

This clonotype was seen a few times. This chain connects TRBV4-3 to TRBJ1-2; no definite D call. V was shortened by 1 base and J by 2 bases, with 14 bases between the two germline ends. Germline CDR1 reads LGHNA; CDR2 reads YSLEER. This CDR3 contains 16 residues. The CDR3 sequence: CASSQVYPEVNYGYTF. The CDR3, as DNA: TGCGCCAGCAGCCAAGTATATCCGGAGGTCAACTATGGCTACACCTTC.

J is TRBJ2-5 and V is TRBV5-1, with D maybe TRBD2 (6 bases). Germline CDR1 SGHRS, CDR2 YFSETQ. The CDR3 has 11 amino acids. V shed 4 bases and J shed 14 bases, with 15 bases lying between them. The CDR3 here is CASSNRDSHYF. In DNA, the CDR3 is TGCGCCAGCAGCAACCGGGACTCACACTACTTC. Full variable domain (remainder filled in from reference TRBV5-1 and TRBJ2-5): KAGVTQTPRYLIKTRGQQVTLSCSPISGHRSVSWYQQTPGQGLQFLFEYFSETQRNKGNFPGRFSGRQFSNSRSEMNVSTLELGDSALYLCASSNRDSHYFGPGTRLLVL.

V gene TRBV7-9 combines with J gene TRBJ1-1; D is perhaps TRBD1 (6 bases). Trimming pared 1 base from V and 0 bases from J, leaving 18 bases between. Looked up from germline, CDR1 is SEHNR and CDR2 is FQNEAQ (reference sequence). The CDR3 consists of 18 residues. The CDR3 region is CASSLGSLSGEMNTEAFF. In DNA form, the CDR3 reads TGTGCCAGCAGCTTAGGTTCGTTGTCAGGGGAAATGAACACTGAAGCTTTCTTT.

This clonotype was observed a few times. This chain connects TRBV24-1 to TRBJ1-2; TRBD1 might be the D (5 bases). CDR1 and CDR2 (germline): KGHDR, SFDVKD. The germline V and J ends were trimmed by 3 bases and 0 bases, with 7 bases remaining between them. The CDR3 spans 14 residues. CDR3 sequence reads: CATSDQGANYGYTF. The CDR3 region has the DNA TGTGCCACCAGTGATCAGGGAGCTAACTATGGCTACACCTTC.

This chain uses TRBV13 with TRBJ1-2, with D possibly TRBD1 on 5 matching bases. Germline lookup yields CDR1 PRHDT and CDR2 FYEKMQ (reference sequence). The CDR3 totals 18 residues. V dropped 6 bases and J dropped 1 base, with 24 bases sitting between them. The CDR3 region has the DNA TGTGCCAGCAGAAAATTAGTGTCCCGGGACGGCATTAACTATGGCTACACCTTC. This translates into CASRKLVSRDGINYGYTF. The full variable domain, with the rest looked up from reference TRBV13 and TRBJ1-2, is AAGVIQSPRHLIKEKRETATLKCYPIPRHDTVYWYQQGPGQDPQFLISFYEKMQSDKGSIPDRFSAQQFSDYHSELNMSSLELGDSALYFCASRKLVSRDGINYGYTFGSGTRLTVV.

This clonotype came up a few times. V gene TRBV4-2 combines with J gene TRBJ2-1; 11 positions match TRBD2. CDR1 LGHNA and CDR2 YNFKEQ come from the germline V gene. The CDR3 runs to 16 residues. The junction had 4 bases not matched to a gene; V was cut back by 1 base and J by 5 bases. The CDR3 region has the DNA TGTGCCAGCAGCCAAGGATCACTAGCGGGAGACAATGAGCAGTTCTTC. It encodes CASSQGSLAGDNEQFF.

The genes are TRBV4-2 and TRBJ2-1; maybe TRBD2 (5 bases). CDR1 and CDR2 (germline): LGHNA, YNFKEQ. The CDR3 is made up of 19 amino acids. Trimming removed 0 bases at V and 3 bases at J, with 21 bases between. The CDR3 protein is CASSQDPPRELGFYNEQFF. CDR3 nucleotide sequence: TGTGCCAGCAGCCAAGACCCACCCCGGGAACTGGGCTTCTACAATGAGCAGTTCTTC.

This clonotype occurred many times. The chain couples TRBV24-1 to TRBJ1-1, with D unclear. From germline, CDR1 is KGHDR and CDR2 SFDVKD. The CDR3 is 13 residues long. V lost 7 bases to trimming and J lost 0 bases, with 8 bases between them. CDR3 bases: TGTGCCACCAGCGACGACCTGAACACTGAAGCTTTCTTT. It specifies CATSDDLNTEAFF.

This clonotype was seen a few times. The chain is built from TRBV24-1 and TRBJ2-5; D is undetermined. CDR3 length: 14 amino acids. Germline V gives CDR1 KGHDR, CDR2 SFDVKD. Trimming cost V 1 base and J 1 base, with 6 bases left between them. In DNA, the CDR3 is TGTGCCACCAGTGATTTTGGCAGCCAAGAGACCCAGTACTTC. It codes for CATSDFGSQETQYF.